Presented here are 8 T cell receptor beta chains from one specimen sequenced in a study of early T cells in non-severe SARS-CoV-2 infection. TCRdb redid the calling of the 5' RACE reads with MiXCR, one entry per CDR3 protein. This sample has about 66,000 distinct CDR3 sequences; around 14% occur once, and the top ten carry 8% to 10%. The sample comprised whole blood. The receptors were gathered from an adult who was a healthcare worker with PCR-confirmed SARS-CoV-2 infection or an uninfected control (not recorded which).

This chain joins TRBV4-1 and TRBJ1-1; D call uncertain. V was pared by 0 bases and J by 3 bases, with 11 bases between. In germline, CDR1 is MGHRA, CDR2 YSYEKL. The CDR3 has 15 residues. The CDR3: CASSQEPDRDTEAFF. DNA of the CDR3: TGCGCCAGCAGCCAAGAACCCGACCGAGACACTGAAGCTTTCTTT.

This clonotype was picked up a small number of times. The chain is built from TRBV7-3 and TRBJ2-7; 9 bases fit TRBD1. Germline lookup yields CDR1 SGHTA and CDR2 FQGTGA. The CDR3 is 12 residues long. V dropped 6 bases and J dropped 11; count of bases not matched to a gene: 8. Written as DNA, the CDR3 is TGTGCCAGCAGTGCAGGGACAGGGACTGAGTACTTC. Protein sequence: CASSAGTGTEYF.

This chain uses TRBV12-5 with TRBJ2-1; no clear D gene. V was cut by 4 bases and J by 5 bases, with 12 bases left in between. The CDR3 has 14 amino acids. Germline CDR1 reads LGHNT; CDR2 reads FRNRAP. The CDR3 bases are TGTGCTAGTGGTTCCCATGGGGTTCACAATGAGCAGTTCTTC. Its translation: CASGSHGVHNEQFF.

The J gene is TRBJ2-7, the V gene TRBV16; the D gene is possibly TRBD2 (5 bases). CDR1 is KGHSY and CDR2 is FQNENV in the germline V gene. The CDR3 spans 12 residues. Trimming pared 4 bases from V and 12 bases from J, leaving 16 bases between. The CDR3 reads CASSLLTGFLYF. The DNA for the CDR3 is TGTGCCAGCAGCCTCTTGACGGGATTTCTGTACTTC.

The gene calls are TRBV29-1 and TRBJ2-1; 7 bases match TRBD2. V lost 4 bases and J lost 8; bases outside the gene matches: 5. Germline V gives CDR1 SQVTM, CDR2 ANQGSEA. This CDR3 contains 12 residues. This CDR3 is CSVGLAAYEQFF. In DNA, the CDR3 is TGCAGCGTTGGGCTAGCGGCGTATGAGCAGTTCTTC.

The chain carries TRBV4-1 and TRBJ1-2; TRBD1 matches at 9 bases. The trim removed 6 bases at V and 7 bases at J, leaving 6 bases unmatched. This CDR3 is 13 amino acids long. Germline CDR1 reads MGHRA; CDR2 reads YSYEKL. CDR3 bases: TGCGCCAGCAGGGGACAGGGATTGATTGGCTACACCTTC. Protein: CASRGQGLIGYTF.

This clonotype was observed a handful of times. The V gene is TRBV6-5, the J gene TRBJ2-2; D gene unclear. V was shortened by 7 bases and J by 4 bases, with 7 bases between the two germline ends. There are 12 residues in the CDR3. Germline values: CDR1 MNHEY, CDR2 SVGAGI. The CDR3, as DNA: TGTGCCAGCAAGTCAGGCACCGGGGAGCTGTTTTTT. It encodes CASKSGTGELFF.

The chain carries TRBV6-1 and TRBJ2-7, with 7 bases that match TRBD2. V gave up 10 bases and J gave up 6 bases; unmatched junction bases: 18. CDR1 MNHNS and CDR2 SASEGT come from the germline V gene. The CDR3 length is 15 residues. The CDR3, as DNA: TGTGCCACCAGCGGGACTCTTTTCACGATTGGCGAGCAGTACTTC. Encoded protein: CATSGTLFTIGEQYF.